These 26 T cell receptor beta chains were sequenced from one sample in a study of T cells in women clearing cervical HPV infection. The protocol was immunoSEQ multiplex PCR, while the TCRdb copy is restricted to in-frame clones and leaves out a portion. The repertoire table contains 25,000 to 35,000 clones. Sequenced sample: blood buffy coat. Source of these receptors: a woman between 18 and 70 years old with a cervical HPV16 infection that either progressed to CIN3+ or cleared (not recorded which).

With respect to this clone: The read terminates 3 residues before the CDR3 end, so the remaining end is supplied by the germline J gene. J is TRBJ1-5 and V is TRBV5-1; 7 bases line up with TRBD1. This CDR3 is 15 amino acids long. The germline gives CDR1 SGHRS, CDR2 YFSETQ. Unmatched junction bases numbered 4, after V lost 0 bases and J lost 4 bases. CDR3 DNA (partial): TGCGCCAGCAGCTTGGGGACAGGACAGAATCAGCCC. This sequence encodes CASSLGTGQNQP. The complete CDR3 sequence is CASSLGTGQNQPQHF. The variable domain in full, with the rest retrieved from reference TRBV5-1 and TRBJ1-5, is KAGVTQTPRYLIKTRGQQVTLSCSPISGHRSVSWYQQTPGQGLQFLFEYFSETQRNKGNFPGRFSGRQFSNSRSEMNVSTLELGDSALYLCASSLGTGQNQPQHFGDGTRLSIL.

As concerns this clone: The read gets to within 3 residues of the CDR3 end, and the germline J gene fills in the rest. The rearrangement links TRBV7-6 to TRBJ1-2; 11 nucleotides match TRBD1. Trimming removed 5 bases from V and 4 bases from J; junction bases left unmatched: 12. Germline CDR1 reads SGHVS; CDR2 reads FNYEAQ. This CDR3 comprises 17 residues. CDR3 amino acids: CASSTDRGLSSSYGYTF. CDR3 DNA, as far as it was read: TGTGCCAGCAGCACGGACAGGGGGCTGAGCTCCAGCTATGGC. The full variable domain, its missing parts supplied by reference TRBV7-6 and TRBJ1-2, is GAGVSQSPRYKVTKRGQDVALRCDPISGHVSLYWYRQALGQGPEFLTYFNYEAQQDKSGLPNDRFSAERPEGSISTLTIQRTEQRDSAMYRCASSTDRGLSSSYGYTFGSGTRLTVV.

About this clone itself: The DNA ends 3 residues before the CDR3 does, and the rest of the CDR3 is filled in from the germline J gene. The V and J genes are TRBV29-1 and TRBJ2-7; weak D call: TRBD1 (6 bases). V lost 5 bases to trimming and J lost 2 bases, with 13 bases between them. The germline CDR1 and CDR2 sequences are SQVTM and ANQGSEA. The CDR3 loop spans 13 amino acids. The chain's CDR3 is CSVNPTGAYEQYF. The DNA read from the CDR3 is TGCAGCGTTAACCCGACAGGCGCCTACGAG.

Notes on this clone: The sequence runs out 3 residues before the end of the CDR3; the remainder is reconstructed from the germline J gene. V gene TRBV24-1 combines with J gene TRBJ2-1; D might be TRBD1 (7 bases). The V gene lost 4 bases and the J gene lost 4 bases, with 13 bases spanning the gap. The CDR3 is 15 amino acids. Germline V gives CDR1 KGHDR, CDR2 SFDVKD. This CDR3 is CATSDRGVSYNEQFF. The CDR3 DNA, read in part, is TGTGCCACCAGTGACAGGGGGGTCTCTTACAATGAG.

Note on this clone: The CDR3 end falls 3 residues outside the read, so it is completed with the germline J gene. The rearrangement links TRBV19 to TRBJ1-1; possibly TRBD1 for D (5 bases). The germline CDR1 and CDR2 sequences are LNHDA and SQIVND (reference sequence). Trimming took 1 base from V and 1 from J, leaving 7 bases between them. There are 14 residues in the CDR3. CDR3 DNA (partial): TGTGCCAGTAGTATAGTAAGGGGGAACACTGAA. It translates to CASSIVRGNTE. The full-length CDR3 reads as CASSIVRGNTEAFF. Supplemented by reference TRBV19 and TRBJ1-1, the full variable domain reads DGGITQSPKYLFRKEGQNVTLSCEQNLNHDAMYWYRQDPGQGLRLIYYSQIVNDFQKGDIAEGYSVSREKKESFPLTVTSAQKNPTAFYLCASSIVRGNTEAFFGQGTRLTVV.

Points on this clone: The DNA ends 3 residues before the CDR3 does, and the rest of the CDR3 is filled in from the germline J gene. The genes are TRBV2 and TRBJ2-5; TRBD2 matches at 11 bases. This CDR3 is 18 amino acids long. The germline gives CDR1 SNHLY, CDR2 FYNNEI. CDR3 DNA, as far as it was read: TGTGCCAGCAGTGATTTGACTAGCGGGACAGTGTTTGCAGATACC. It encodes CASSDLTSGTVFADT. The entire CDR3 is CASSDLTSGTVFADTQYF.

With respect to this clone: The missing CDR3 end, 3 residues past where the read stops, is filled in from the germline J gene. The chain joins TRBV5-1 to TRBJ2-1; 16 bases fit TRBD2. J was trimmed by 7 bases and V by 1 base; bases with no gene match: 5. The length of the CDR3 is 17 residues. The V gene's germline CDR1 is SGHRS and CDR2 YFSETQ. This CDR3 reads CASSLIGTSGGGNEQFF. The sequenced CDR3 bases are TGCGCCAGCAGCTTGATCGGGACTAGCGGGGGGGGAAATGAG.

A remark on this clone: Read data end 3 residues before the CDR3 end; the end is taken from the germline J gene. The chain joins TRBV5-1 to TRBJ2-1, with 13 bases identical to TRBD2. V was pared by 1 base and J by 6 bases, with 4 bases of the junction left unmatched. The CDR3 runs 16 residues. From germline, CDR1 is SGHRS and CDR2 YFSETQ. The sequenced CDR3 bases are TGCGCCAGCAGCTTGACAACTAGCGGGGGGGCCAATGAG. Its translation is CASSLTTSGGANE. The CDR3 as a whole reads CASSLTTSGGANEQFF.

Notes on this clone: Sequencing ends 3 residues short of the CDR3 end; the germline J gene provides the rest. This chain uses TRBV28 with TRBJ2-5; 10 bases match TRBD2. The junction had 17 bases not matched to a gene; V was cut back by 6 bases and J by 4 bases. CDR3 length: 18 amino acids. Germline-derived CDR1 and CDR2 are MDHEN and SYDVKM. The DNA read from the CDR3 is TGTGCCAGCAGACCCCGATTAGCGGGAGGCCGCAATGGAGAGACC. This codes for CASRPRLAGGRNGET. The CDR3 in full is CASRPRLAGGRNGETQYF.

On this clone: Read sequence stops 3 residues before the CDR3 end, and the germline J gene provides the missing end. V usage is TRBV7-9 and J usage is TRBJ1-2; TRBD1 matches 7 bases. The ends lost 3 bases at V and 4 bases at J; junction bases unmatched: 5. Germline V lookup: CDR1 SEHNR, CDR2 FQNEAQ (reference sequence). The CDR3 totals 14 residues. The CDR3 bases that were read are TGTGCCAGCAGCTTGCAGGGACAGATCTATGGC. Translation: CASSLQGQIYG. In full, the CDR3 is CASSLQGQIYGYTF.

Worth noting for this clone: The read gets to within 3 residues of the CDR3 end, and the germline J gene fills in the rest. This chain joins TRBV20-1 and TRBJ1-1; D gene uncertain. The CDR3 has 13 amino acids. Germline V gives CDR1 DFQATT, CDR2 SNEGSKA (reference sequence). V dropped 1 base and J dropped 1 base, with 7 bases sitting between them. CDR3 DNA, as far as it was read: TGCAGTGCTAGAGGCAGTCAGAACACTGAA. Residues: CSARGSQNTE. In full, the CDR3 reads CSARGSQNTEAFF.

As regards this clone: The read ends 3 residues early relative to the CDR3; the germline J gene fills the gap. The chain uses TRBV20-1 and TRBJ2-3, with 8 bases lining up with TRBD1. Germline-derived CDR1 and CDR2 are DFQATT and SNEGSKA (reference sequence). Trimming took 6 bases from V and 4 from J; bases not matched to a gene: 9. This CDR3 has 14 amino acids. This CDR3 is CSAPGQGGADTQYF. Incomplete CDR3 DNA: TGCAGTGCCCCCGGACAGGGTGGGGCAGATACG.

The CDR3 reads CASSFLAGGADTQYF. The DNA read from the CDR3 is TGTGCCAGCAGCTTCCTAGCGGGCGGCGCAGATACG. J is TRBJ2-3 and V is TRBV7-9; 8 bases match TRBD2. The read stops 3 residues short of the end of the CDR3; the missing end is completed from the germline J gene. CDR1 and CDR2 from the germline V gene are SEHNR and FQNEAQ (reference sequence). The CDR3 extends over 15 amino acids. V lost 3 bases, J lost 4 bases, and 6 bases stayed unmatched.

Comment on this clone: The read gets to within 3 residues of the CDR3 end, and the germline J gene fills in the rest. V usage is TRBV6-1 and J usage is TRBJ2-7, with D tentatively TRBD1 (6 bases). The germline V gene has CDR1 MNHNS and CDR2 SASEGT. The CDR3 consists of 13 residues. V lost 3 bases to trimming and J lost 4 bases, with 10 bases between them. The chain's CDR3 is CASSDYRVYEQYF. CDR3 DNA (partial): TGTGCCAGCAGTGACTACAGGGTATACGAG.

Note on this clone: The sequenced fragment ends 3 residues before the CDR3 boundary, so the rest is inferred from the germline J gene. This rearrangement joins TRBV16 to TRBJ2-7; possible D gene TRBD2, 5 bases. The CDR3 consists of 16 residues. CDR1 and CDR2 from the germline V gene are KGHSY and FQNENV. Deletions cut 0 bases from V and 4 bases from J, with 16 bases between. Incomplete CDR3 DNA: TGTGCCAGCAGCCAATCATGGGCGGACTTCCCATACGAG. Translating it yields CASSQSWADFPYE. The whole CDR3 reads CASSQSWADFPYEQYF. Full variable domain (remainder filled in from reference TRBV16 and TRBJ2-7): GEEVAQTPKHLVRGEGQKAKLYCAPIKGHSYVFWYQQVLKNEFKFLISFQNENVFDETGMPKERFSAKCLPNSPCSLEIQATKLEDSAVYFCASSQSWADFPYEQYFGPGTRLTVT.

Turning to this clone: The DNA ends 3 residues before the CDR3 does, and the rest of the CDR3 is filled in from the germline J gene. The chain combines TRBV5-1 with TRBJ1-4, with 7 bases that match TRBD1. Germline V gene data show CDR1 as SGHRS and CDR2 as YFSETQ. The J segment lost 8 bases and the V segment lost 4 bases, leaving 14 bases of the junction unmatched. The CDR3 spans 16 residues. CDR3 bases read: TGCGCCAGCAGCGAGGACGTCACAGGGGCAGGGGAAAAA. Translating gives CASSEDVTGAGEK. The CDR3 as a whole reads CASSEDVTGAGEKLFF. The full variable domain, completed using reference TRBV5-1 and TRBJ1-4, is KAGVTQTPRYLIKTRGQQVTLSCSPISGHRSVSWYQQTPGQGLQFLFEYFSETQRNKGNFPGRFSGRQFSNSRSEMNVSTLELGDSALYLCASSEDVTGAGEKLFFGSGTQLSVL.

As for this clone: The DNA ends 3 residues before the CDR3 does, and the rest of the CDR3 is filled in from the germline J gene. The chain has TRBV12-3 or TRBV12-4 and TRBJ2-1; 13 nucleotides agree with TRBD2. This CDR3 is built from 16 residues. The J segment lost 9 bases and the V segment lost 6 bases, leaving 11 bases of the junction unmatched. CDR3: CASSPITSGGAFEQFF. CDR3 DNA, as far as it was read: TGTGCCAGCAGCCCAATCACTAGCGGGGGGGCCTTTGAG.

A remark on this clone: The read ends 3 residues before the CDR3 terminus; that terminus is restored from the germline J gene. This rearrangement joins TRBV10-3 to TRBJ2-1, with TRBD2 as a possible D gene (7 bases). Germline CDR1 is ENHRY and CDR2 is SYGVKD. The CDR3 sequence is 15 residues long. Trimming removed 2 bases from V and 4 bases from J, with 12 bases in between. CDR3 DNA, as far as it was read: TGTGCCATCAGTGAGAGGGGGGGGGCTTACAATGAG. It translates to CAISERGGAYNE. The complete CDR3 sequence is CAISERGGAYNEQFF.

Of note for this clone: The sequenced fragment ends 3 residues before the CDR3 boundary, so the rest is inferred from the germline J gene. This chain joins TRBV7-3 and TRBJ2-3; 8 bases fit TRBD2. This CDR3 is 14 amino acids long. Germline CDR1 is SGHTA and CDR2 is FQGTGA. J lost 4 bases, V lost 2 bases, and 2 bases had no gene match. Partial CDR3 DNA: TGTGCCAGCAGCTTAGAAGCGGGGGCAGATACG. It translates to CASSLEAGADT. The whole CDR3 sequence reads CASSLEAGADTQYF.

Details on this clone: The sequence runs out 3 residues before the end of the CDR3; the remainder is reconstructed from the germline J gene. The V call is TRBV28, the J call TRBJ2-3; D ambiguous. V lost 6 bases, J lost 1 base, and 8 bases lay in between. Looked up from germline, CDR1 is MDHEN and CDR2 is SYDVKM. CDR3 length: 13 residues. The DNA read from the CDR3 is TGTGCCAGCAGACAAACCGGCACAGATACG. Residues: CASRQTGTDT. The complete CDR3 sequence is CASRQTGTDTQYF.

As to this clone: The read terminates 3 residues ahead of where the CDR3 ends, so the germline J gene completes it. V and J are TRBV28 and TRBJ1-2; 7 bases agree with TRBD1. This CDR3 region has 14 residues. Germline CDR1 reads MDHEN; CDR2 reads SYDVKM. The trim removed 1 base at V and 4 bases at J, leaving 3 bases unmatched. The CDR3 loop is CASSLFYRGYGYTF. Partial CDR3 DNA: TGTGCCAGCAGTTTATTTTACAGGGGCTATGGC.

Comments on this clone: The read terminates 3 residues ahead of where the CDR3 ends, so the germline J gene completes it. V gene TRBV30 combines with J gene TRBJ1-1; D perhaps matches TRBD1 (6 bases). Germline CDR1 and CDR2: GTSNPN and SVGIG (reference sequence). Deletions cut 4 bases from V and 4 bases from J, with 7 bases between. The CDR3 totals 11 residues. Here the CDR3 reads CAWTGVTEAFF. CDR3 bases read: TGTGCCTGGACAGGGGTCACTGAA.

On this clone itself: The read stops 3 residues short of the end of the CDR3; the missing end is completed from the germline J gene. Other DNA sequences from this sample encode an identical CDR3 as well. This chain links TRBV7-3 with TRBJ1-2; D gene ambiguous. The V end was cut by 5 bases, the J end by 4 bases, with 14 bases between. CDR3 size: 14 residues. Germline CDR1 SGHTA, CDR2 FQGTGA. The CDR3 bases that were read are TGTGCCAGCAGCCCCCGCGGCGTTTCCTATGGC. As protein: CASSPRGVSYG. The full CDR3 reads CASSPRGVSYGYTF.

A remark on this clone: The read ends 3 residues early relative to the CDR3; the germline J gene fills the gap. V usage is TRBV7-9 and J usage is TRBJ1-2; TRBD1 agrees at 7 bases. In germline, CDR1 is SEHNR, CDR2 FQNEAQ (reference sequence). V was pared by 3 bases and J by 7 bases, with 5 bases of the junction left unmatched. CDR3 size: 13 residues. CDR3 DNA, as far as it was read: TGTGCCAGCAGCTTTACAGGGGCGGTTGGC. This sequence encodes CASSFTGAVG. The full CDR3 protein is CASSFTGAVGYTF.

Details on this clone: Sequencing ends 3 residues short of the CDR3 end; the germline J gene provides the rest. This chain uses TRBV20-1 with TRBJ1-1; 7 bases are shared with TRBD1. This CDR3 is built from 13 residues. The J segment lost 4 bases and the V segment lost 6 bases, leaving 8 bases of the junction unmatched. Germline assignment: CDR1 DFQATT and CDR2 SNEGSKA (reference sequence). The CDR3 here is CSAPGGIGTEAFF. CDR3 DNA (partial): TGCAGTGCGCCAGGGGGGATTGGCACTGAA.

In regard to this clone: Read coverage stops 3 residues before the CDR3 terminus; the germline J gene supplies the remainder. The rearrangement uses TRBV5-5 and TRBJ1-1, with 9 bases that match TRBD1. This CDR3 has 13 amino acids. CDR1 and CDR2 (germline): SGHKS, YYEKEE (reference sequence). V lost 5 bases and J lost 5; bases outside the gene matches: 4. The part of the CDR3 DNA that was read is TGTGCCAGCAGGGGACAGGGAGGGACTGAA. It specifies CASRGQGGTE. The full-length CDR3 reads as CASRGQGGTEAFF.